The T cell receptor beta chain under discussion was sequenced for a study of blood T cell repertoires in COVID-19 (TCRdb year 2020). The study in broad terms: Samples covering the acute and convalescent phases of COVID-19 were provided by collaborators in the United States, Italy and Spain. The prospective study material was composed of cDNA or gDNA derived from T cells, B-cell-depleted T cells, or PBMCs. Deeply sampled blood TCRbeta repertoires from subjects exposed to, actively infected with, or recovered from COVID-19 were included in the dataset. A freely available public database, intended as a resource for researchers studying the immune response to SARS-CoV-2, is where the repertoires were released. The sample metadata nearly always contained a de-identified subject ID, COVID-19 status, age in years and sex. Where HLA class I and class II types were available, the types were taken from metadata supplied by the sample provider, not from assay-based typing. Samples were obtained from the ongoing ImmuneRACE study (first 160 participants) and from some 1,300 subjects provided by 6 global collaborators.

The immunoSEQ Assay, a bias-controlled multiplex PCR, was used to amplify TCRbeta CDR3 regions from genomic DNA. On the study's bioinformatics: Within the assay, amplification of reference gene primers was used to estimate how many nucleated cells each sample contained. To quantify the absolute abundance of each unique TCRbeta CDR3 rearrangement, sequence reads were collapsed and filtered. Productive Simpson clonality was computed per sample as the square root of Simpson's diversity index over productive rearrangements. Entries here come from immuneACCESS through TCRdb and include only in-frame sequences with V and J called. Some clones fail to appear in such tables; in the studies checked, an unresolved V gene covers under half of the shortfall, and the cause of the remainder is unknown. V and J calls and clone size follow that table, whereas D and trimming were derived from the DNA. Present in this sample are 50,000 to 55,000 clones, 75% to 90% of which were seen just once. The top ten clonotypes cover about 6% of the sample.

The sample holds one count of this clone. It lacks a known antigen. The sample holds no much larger clone one base away, and base qualities are not on file. The collaborating institutions used their own protocols to collect whole blood in K2EDTA tubes. For TCRbeta analysis, collaborator samples were shipped as frozen whole blood, as isolated PBMCs, or as DNA extracted from either sample type. According to the germline V gene, CDR1 reads SGDLS and CDR2 reads YYNGEE. Its CDR3 holds 16 amino acids, cysteine through phenylalanine. CDR3 DNA only is kept here, 48 bases in frame from base 1. Trimming removed 1 base from V and 7 bases from J; the gene matches leave 9 bases unexplained. The paper's findings and limits, for the study overall: Clinical and demographic metadata were provided uncurated, with the amount varying by source and participant.

Sequencing was done on a sample of peripheral blood. This TCR was sampled from a man in his 60s with acute or convalescent COVID-19. The V and J segments used are TRBV9 and TRBJ2-1, with 9 middle bases fitting TRBD2. The base sequence is TGTGCCAGCAGCGTATGGGGGTCTAGCGGGGCGAATGAGCAGTTCTTC. Its protein reads: CASSVWGSSGANEQFF.